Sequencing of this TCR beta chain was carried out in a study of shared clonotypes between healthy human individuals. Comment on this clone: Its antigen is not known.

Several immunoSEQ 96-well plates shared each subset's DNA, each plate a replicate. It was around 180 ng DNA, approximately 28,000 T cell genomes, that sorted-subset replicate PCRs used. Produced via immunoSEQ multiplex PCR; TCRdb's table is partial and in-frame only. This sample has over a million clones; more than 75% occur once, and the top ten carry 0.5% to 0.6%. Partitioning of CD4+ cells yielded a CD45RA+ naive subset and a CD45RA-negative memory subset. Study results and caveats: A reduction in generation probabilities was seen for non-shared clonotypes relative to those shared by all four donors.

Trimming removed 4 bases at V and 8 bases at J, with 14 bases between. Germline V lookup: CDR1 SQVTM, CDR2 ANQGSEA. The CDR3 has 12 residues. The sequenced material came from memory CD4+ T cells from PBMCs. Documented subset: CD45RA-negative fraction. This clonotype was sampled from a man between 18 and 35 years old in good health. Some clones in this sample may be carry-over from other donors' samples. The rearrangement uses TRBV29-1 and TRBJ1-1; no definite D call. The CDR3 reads CSVGGEGYEAFF. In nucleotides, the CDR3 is TGCAGCGTTGGGGGAGAAGGGTACGAAGCTTTCTTT.